The sequence of this T cell receptor beta chain was determined in a study of identical twins listed by TCRdb under 2016. Turning to the overall study: The study deep-sequenced TCR alpha and beta repertoires from monozygotic twins, unrelated adults of various ages and cord blood to test whether fetal clonotypes persist. To rule out contamination, replicate twin experiments were performed at different times with different library preparation protocols.

The sample holds a few counts of this clonotype. Its antigen remains undetermined. No base-level quality is on record; no much larger clone is a single base apart. The paper as a whole reports these results and caveats: A weaker excess of twin sharing was found in beta out-of-frame sequences because the signal-to-noise ratio was lowered by fewer shared sequences. Recombination models systematically underestimated out-of-frame TCR alpha sharing in monozygotic twins but agreed with sharing between unrelated individuals. Invariant T cells such as MAIT and iNKT could partly confound zero-insertion analyses, although diverse VJ usage argued against such confounding for most clonotypes. Abundant cord blood beta clonotypes had fewer insertions, young adult naive repertoires showed a similar but weaker trend, and memory repertoires showed no such trend. Compared with coincidental sharing between unrelated individuals, out-of-frame TCR alpha sequences shared between twins had an excess of sequences with low generation probability. Because the same donors could not be followed over many years, the conclusions depended on cross-sectional statistical analysis.

Every donor was a healthy Caucasian. Three pairs of female monozygotic twins, all aged 18 to 29 years, were included in the twin cohort. Peripheral blood mononuclear cells were the source from which RNA for the TCR libraries was isolated. Library method: 5' RACE. The sequencer was an Illumina HiSeq 2000. Template switching added a universal primer binding site, and the final cDNA carried a unique molecular identifier that allowed TCR cDNA molecules to be counted accurately. Specific primers in the conserved constant-segment region were used to synthesize first-strand cDNA for the TCR alpha and beta chains. To control for contamination, every cDNA library was double barcoded, receiving both a SMART-Mk sample barcode and Illumina barcodes. Two successive PCR steps introduced TruSeq adapter sequences along with Illumina sample barcodes. The TCR alpha and beta cDNA libraries were sequenced on the Illumina HiSeq platform using custom primers. As for how the authors treated the data: MiGEC was used to process raw reads and extract unique molecular identifiers, and MiXCR was used to find CDR3 positions. For each individual, recombination models were inferred using an EM algorithm with the repgenHMM and IGoR tools. Shared clonotype analysis was performed with the tcR package in R, normalizing sharing by the product of cloneset sizes. To study raw recombination free of thymic and clonal selection effects, out-of-frame nonproductive sequences were analyzed. Starting from the raw public reads, TCRdb applied fastp trimming at Q25, assembled clones with MiXCR and retained in-frame beta chains. Rows merge per CDR3 protein into single entries with the most common DNA and genes. TCRdb's processing, not the authors', yielded these V and J calls. For this sample there are approximately 700,000 distinct CDR3 sequences; about 20% appear just once. Under 15% of the sample is in the top ten clones.

Relative to germline, V is 10 bases shorter and J is 3 bases shorter, with 11 bases between their ends. Taken from cysteine to phenylalanine, the CDR3 has 12 residues. Just CDR3 DNA is preserved here, 36 bases in frame from base 1. This same sample was also part of a study on T cells expressing NK-cell markers. The second investigation adds: Three sorted T-cell subsets (CD3+CD56+NKG2C+, CD3+CD56+NKG2C- and CD3+CD56-NKG2C+) from under ten donors had their TCR beta-chain repertoires profiled. Among the eight sequenced donors, seven were HCMV-seropositive and one was HCMV-seronegative. In several experiments an anti-gammadeltaTCR antibody was added to restrict sorting to alphabetaTCR-expressing T cells. In over five donors, the dominant CD3+CD56+NKG2C+ clonotypes were among the top 10 CD8+ clonotypes and accounted for about 1.0-7.5% of CD8+ T cells. Those dominant clonotypes were again the most abundant among CD3+CD56-NKG2C+ cells in a few donors, at about 28.3-65%. It remained unclear whether the expanded NKG2C-expressing T cell clones were specific for HCMV antigens. All eight donors whose samples were sequenced were randomly selected healthy volunteers, three of them men and five women. To determine HCMV serostatus, a commercial ELISA kit was used to detect HCMV-specific IgG in serum. For more than five donors, bulk peripheral blood T-cell repertoires were additionally sequenced from unsorted PBMC. MIGEC was used to demultiplex reads and group the reads by UMI, and MiTCR was used to assemble and quantify clonotypes. To remove erroneous sequences, TCR cDNA sequences were retained only when supported by two or more reads. The tcR package was used for downstream repertoire analysis, with clonotypes matched between fractions based on CDR3 nucleotide sequence plus V segment. VDJmatch was used to annotate antigen specificity against VDJdb, with one amino acid substitution in CDR3 allowed.

The sequenced sample was PBMCs. The chain joins TRBV12-3 or TRBV12-4 to TRBJ2-3; the D segment might be TRBD1 or TRBD2, since each matches 5 bases. This sequence originates from a woman aged 18-29 years in good health. CDR3 protein: CATGWGTDTQYF. The sequence in DNA is TGTGCCACTGGCTGGGGGACAGATACGCAGTATTTT.